The following is a T cell receptor beta chain sequence with its context. Antigen specificity is unknown. Sequence at one end of the junction differs from germline and may be a read error. Germline CDR1 and CDR2: DFQATT and SNEGSKA (reference sequence). CDR3 size: 14 residues. The time point denotes: sample taken at primary tumor resection. TCRs were sequenced from unsorted whole RNA of tumor, nontumor lung or PBMC. The sample comes from a study of spatial heterogeneity in lung cancer. Study information: Counts of TCR transcripts in tumor regions correlated strongly with a T cell module score (derived from matched bulk RNA-seq). Combinations of a unique TCR and a UMI were tallied in raw reads, and on average each appeared more than ten times. Findings of the study overall: Tumor mutation count correlated with how many alpha and beta TCRs expanded intratumorally.

TCRdb reprocessed the 5' RACE reads with MiXCR, giving one entry per CDR3 protein. Seen here are 9,500 to 11,000 distinct CDR3 sequences, about 7.8% observed once, and the top ten hold 19%. Sequencing was performed on lung tumor tissue, taken at surgery. This clonotype was obtained from a male donor with early-stage non-small cell lung cancer. The V call is TRBV20-1, the J call TRBJ1-1; possible D gene TRBD1, 5 bases. This chain's CDR3 is CSALGGSKETEAFF. Here the CDR3 DNA reads TGCAGTGCCCTGGGGGGATCGAAAGAGACTGAGGCTTTCTTT.